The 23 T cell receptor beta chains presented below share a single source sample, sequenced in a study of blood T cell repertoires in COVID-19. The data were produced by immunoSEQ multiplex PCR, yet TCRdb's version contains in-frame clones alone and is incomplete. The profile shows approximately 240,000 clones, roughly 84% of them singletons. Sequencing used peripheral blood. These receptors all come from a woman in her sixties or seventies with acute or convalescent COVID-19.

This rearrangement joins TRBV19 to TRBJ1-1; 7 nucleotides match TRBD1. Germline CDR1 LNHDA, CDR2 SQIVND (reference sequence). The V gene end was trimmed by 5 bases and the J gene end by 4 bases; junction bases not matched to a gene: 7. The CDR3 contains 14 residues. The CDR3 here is CASSSTGVVTEAFF. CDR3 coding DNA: TGTGCCAGTAGTTCAACAGGGGTGGTCACTGAAGCTTTCTTT.

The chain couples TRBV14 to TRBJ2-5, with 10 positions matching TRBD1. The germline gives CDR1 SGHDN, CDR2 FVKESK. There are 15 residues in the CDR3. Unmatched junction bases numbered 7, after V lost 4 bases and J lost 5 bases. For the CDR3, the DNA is TGTGCCAGCAGCCTAAAGACAGGGGGCCGGGAGACCCAGTACTTC. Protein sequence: CASSLKTGGRETQYF.

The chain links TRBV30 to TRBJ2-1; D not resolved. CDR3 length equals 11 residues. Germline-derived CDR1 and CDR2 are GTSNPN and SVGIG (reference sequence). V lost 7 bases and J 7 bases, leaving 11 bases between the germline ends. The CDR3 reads CASRNRNEQFF. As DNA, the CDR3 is TGTGCCTCGCGTAATCGGAATGAGCAGTTCTTC.

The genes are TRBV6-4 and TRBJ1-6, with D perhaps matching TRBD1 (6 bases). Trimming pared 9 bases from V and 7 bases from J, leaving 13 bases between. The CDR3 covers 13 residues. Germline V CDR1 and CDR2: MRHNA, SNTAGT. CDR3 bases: TGTGCCAGGTCCCTCAGGGGAAATTCACCCCTCCACTTT. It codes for CARSLRGNSPLHF.

CDR3 loop: CASSWVLGGQPQHF. CDR3 DNA: TGTGCCAGCAGTTGGGTGTTGGGAGGACAGCCCCAGCATTTT. V usage is TRBV6-2 or TRBV6-3 and J usage is TRBJ1-5; D gene unclear. This CDR3 region has 14 residues. V lost 4 bases and J lost 7, with 14 bases in between. Germline V gene sequence: CDR1 MNHEY, CDR2 SVGEGT.

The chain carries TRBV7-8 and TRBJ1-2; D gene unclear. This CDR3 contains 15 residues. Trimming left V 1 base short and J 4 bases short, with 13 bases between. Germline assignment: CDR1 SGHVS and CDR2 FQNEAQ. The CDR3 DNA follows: TGTGCCAGCAGCTTAGGAGAGGCTACCTTCTATGGCTACACCTTC. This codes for CASSLGEATFYGYTF.

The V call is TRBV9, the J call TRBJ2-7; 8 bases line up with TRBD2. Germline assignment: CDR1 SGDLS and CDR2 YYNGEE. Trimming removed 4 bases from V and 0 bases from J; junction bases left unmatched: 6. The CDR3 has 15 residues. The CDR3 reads CASSPRSGGSYEQYF. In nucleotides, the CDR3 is TGTGCCAGCAGCCCCCGCAGCGGGGGCTCCTACGAGCAGTACTTC.

CDR3 DNA sequence: TGTGCCAGCAGCTCCAAGGTGGAGCTTCATGAGCAGTTCTTC. It specifies CASSSKVELHEQFF. The rearrangement joins TRBV5-4 to TRBJ2-1, with D unclear. This CDR3 is 14 amino acids long. CDR1 and CDR2 from the germline V gene are SGHNT and YYREEE (reference sequence). Trimming removed 3 bases from V and 8 bases from J, with 15 bases in between.

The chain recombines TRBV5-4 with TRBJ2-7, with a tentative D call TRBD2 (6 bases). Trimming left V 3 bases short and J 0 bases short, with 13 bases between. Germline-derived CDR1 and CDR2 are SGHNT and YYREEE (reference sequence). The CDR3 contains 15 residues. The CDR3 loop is CASSSPGLGSYEQYF. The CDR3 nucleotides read TGTGCCAGCAGCTCGCCGGGACTGGGCTCCTACGAGCAGTACTTC.

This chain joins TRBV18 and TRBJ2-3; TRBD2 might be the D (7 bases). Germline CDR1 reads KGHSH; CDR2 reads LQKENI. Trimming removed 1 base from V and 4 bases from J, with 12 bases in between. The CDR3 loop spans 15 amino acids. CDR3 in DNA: TGTGCCAGCTCACCACGCGCGGGGGCGGCAGATACGCAGTATTTT. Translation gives CASSPRAGAADTQYF.

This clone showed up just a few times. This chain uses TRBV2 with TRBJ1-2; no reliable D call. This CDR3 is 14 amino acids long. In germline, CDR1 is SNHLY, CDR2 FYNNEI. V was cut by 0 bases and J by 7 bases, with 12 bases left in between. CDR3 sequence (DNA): TGTGCCAGCAGTGAAGCGCCTAGGAGTCGTGGCTACACCTTC. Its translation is CASSEAPRSRGYTF.

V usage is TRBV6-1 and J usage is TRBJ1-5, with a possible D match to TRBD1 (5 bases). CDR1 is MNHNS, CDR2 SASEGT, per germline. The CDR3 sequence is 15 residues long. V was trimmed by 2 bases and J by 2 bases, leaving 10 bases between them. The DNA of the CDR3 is TGTGCCAGCAGTGAAACTACAGGAGGCAATCAGCCCCAGCATTTT. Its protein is CASSETTGGNQPQHF.

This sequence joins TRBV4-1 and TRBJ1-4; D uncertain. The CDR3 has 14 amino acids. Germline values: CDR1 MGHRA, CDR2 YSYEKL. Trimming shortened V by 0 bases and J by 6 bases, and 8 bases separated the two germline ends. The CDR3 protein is CASSQDVGDEKLFF. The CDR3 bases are TGCGCCAGCAGCCAAGATGTCGGGGATGAAAAACTGTTTTTT.

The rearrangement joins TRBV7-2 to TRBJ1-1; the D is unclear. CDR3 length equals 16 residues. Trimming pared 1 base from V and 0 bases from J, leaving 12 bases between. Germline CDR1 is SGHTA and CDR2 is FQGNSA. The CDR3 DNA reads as TGTGCCAGCAGCTTAGTTGGACCGGGATTGAACACTGAAGCTTTCTTT. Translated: CASSLVGPGLNTEAFF.

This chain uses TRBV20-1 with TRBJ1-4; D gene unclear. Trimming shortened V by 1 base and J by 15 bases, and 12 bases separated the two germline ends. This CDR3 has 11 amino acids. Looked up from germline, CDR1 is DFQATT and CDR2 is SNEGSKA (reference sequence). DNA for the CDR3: TGCAGTGCTAGAGCCGGGAGCGGGGTGTTTTTT. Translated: CSARAGSGVFF.

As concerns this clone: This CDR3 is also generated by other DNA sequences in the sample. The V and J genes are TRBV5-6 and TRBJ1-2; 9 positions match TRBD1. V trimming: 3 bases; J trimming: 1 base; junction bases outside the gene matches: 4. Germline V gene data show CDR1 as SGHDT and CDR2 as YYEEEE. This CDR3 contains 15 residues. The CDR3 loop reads CASSSGQGINYGYTF. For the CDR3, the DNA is TGTGCCAGCAGCTCGGGACAGGGAATTAACTATGGCTACACCTTC.

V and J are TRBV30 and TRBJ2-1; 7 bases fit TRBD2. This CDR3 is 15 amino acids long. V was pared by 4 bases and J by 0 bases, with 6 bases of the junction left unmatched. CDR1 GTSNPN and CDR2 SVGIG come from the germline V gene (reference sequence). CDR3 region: CAWNSGLSSYNEQFF. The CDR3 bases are TGTGCCTGGAATAGCGGGCTGAGCTCCTACAATGAGCAGTTCTTC.

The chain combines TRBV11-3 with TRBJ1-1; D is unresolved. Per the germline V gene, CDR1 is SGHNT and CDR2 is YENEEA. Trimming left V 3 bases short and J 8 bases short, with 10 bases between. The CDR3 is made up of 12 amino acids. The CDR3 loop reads CASSFSNGEAFF. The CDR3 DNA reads TGTGCCAGCAGCTTCTCGAACGGGGAAGCTTTCTTT.

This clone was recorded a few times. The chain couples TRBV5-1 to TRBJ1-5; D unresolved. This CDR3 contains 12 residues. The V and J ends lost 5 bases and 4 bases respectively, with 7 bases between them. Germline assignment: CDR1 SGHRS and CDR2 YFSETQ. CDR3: CASRYRNQPQHF. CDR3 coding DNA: TGCGCCAGCAGATACCGGAATCAGCCCCAGCATTTT.

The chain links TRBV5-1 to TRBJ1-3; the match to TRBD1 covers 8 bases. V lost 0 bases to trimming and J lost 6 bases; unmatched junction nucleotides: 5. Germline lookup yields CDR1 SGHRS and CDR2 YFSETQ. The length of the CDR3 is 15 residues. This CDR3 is CASSLAVGQENTIYF. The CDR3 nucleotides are TGCGCCAGCAGCTTGGCCGTGGGACAGGAAAACACCATATATTTT.

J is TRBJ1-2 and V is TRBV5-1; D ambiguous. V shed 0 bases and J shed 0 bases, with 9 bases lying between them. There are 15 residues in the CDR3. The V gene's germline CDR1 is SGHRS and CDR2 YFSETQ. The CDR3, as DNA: TGCGCCAGCAGCTTGGAACACCCTGCTAACTATGGCTACACCTTC. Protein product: CASSLEHPANYGYTF.

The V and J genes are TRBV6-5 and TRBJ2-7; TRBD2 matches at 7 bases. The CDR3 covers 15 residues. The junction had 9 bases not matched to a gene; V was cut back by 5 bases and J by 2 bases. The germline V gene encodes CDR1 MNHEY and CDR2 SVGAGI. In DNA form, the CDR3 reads TGTGCCAGCAGTAGCCGGGAGGCAGGACCCTACGAGCAGTACTTC. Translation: CASSSREAGPYEQYF.

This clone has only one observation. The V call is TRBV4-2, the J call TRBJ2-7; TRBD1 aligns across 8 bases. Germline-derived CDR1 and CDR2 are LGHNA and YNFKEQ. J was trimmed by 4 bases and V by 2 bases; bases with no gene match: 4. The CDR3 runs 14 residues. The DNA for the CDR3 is TGTGCCAGCAGCCAATCAGGACAGGGATACGAGCAGTACTTC. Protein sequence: CASSQSGQGYEQYF.